Given below is one T cell receptor (beta chain) in context. This clonotype showed up just a few times. The specificity of this receptor is unknown. No much larger clonotype is one base removed from it; base qualities were not supplied. This record comes from a study of identical twins (dated by TCRdb to 2015 to 2016). Regarding the study in general: To test whether fetal clonotypes persist, this study deep-sequenced TCR alpha and beta repertoires from monozygotic twins, from unrelated adults of various ages, and from cord blood. Replicate twin experiments were performed at different times using different library preparation protocols to rule out contamination.

What the study reported, not specific to this receptor: Because the same donors could not be followed over many years, conclusions were based on cross-sectional statistical analysis. The excess sharing between twins in beta out-of-frame sequences was weaker because fewer shared sequences reduced the signal-to-noise ratio. Fewer insertions were carried by abundant cord blood beta clonotypes; a weaker similar trend was observed in young adult naive repertoires, while no such trend was observed in memory repertoires. Invariant T cells such as MAIT and iNKT could partly confound zero-insertion analyses, although diverse VJ usage argued against such confounding for most clonotypes. Out-of-frame TCR alpha sequences shared between twins showed an excess of low generation-probability sequences compared with coincidental sharing between unrelated individuals. Recombination models systematically underestimated out-of-frame TCR alpha sharing in monozygotic twins but agreed with sharing between unrelated individuals.

All donors were healthy Caucasians. The twin cohort consisted of three pairs of female monozygotic twins, all aged about 18 to 29 years. Positive isolation kits from Invitrogen were used to isolate CD4+ and CD8+ T cell populations. The library was produced with 5' RACE. TCRdb shows the sequencer as Illumina HiSeq 2000. A universal primer binding site was introduced by template switching, and a unique molecular identifier was present in the final cDNA, enabling accurate counting of TCR cDNA molecules. First-strand cDNA for TCR alpha and beta chains was synthesized from specific primers in the conserved constant-segment region. To control for contamination, every cDNA library was double barcoded, receiving both a SMART-Mk sample barcode and Illumina barcodes. TruSeq adapter sequences, together with Illumina sample barcodes, were added in two successive PCR steps. The Illumina HiSeq platform was used with custom primers to sequence TCR alpha and beta cDNA libraries. The paper's processing steps were these. Raw reads were processed with MiGEC to extract unique molecular identifiers, and MiXCR was used to determine CDR3 positions. For each individual, recombination models were inferred using an EM algorithm with the repgenHMM and IGoR tools. Shared clonotypes were analyzed with the tcR package in R, and sharing was normalized by the product of cloneset sizes. To study raw recombination without the effects of thymic and clonal selection, out-of-frame nonproductive sequences were analyzed. The public sequencing data were trimmed at Q25 with fastp and processed into clonotypes with MiXCR by TCRdb, which kept only in-frame beta chains. Every distinct CDR3 protein forms one entry, paired with its most common genes and DNA. The V and J calls follow TCRdb's processing rather than the paper's. This sample holds a few hundred thousand distinct CDR3 sequences; around 12% were observed only once. The ten most abundant clones make up 6% to 9% of the sample.

CDR1 is given as SGHRS and CDR2 as YFSETQ, both from the germline V gene. Trimming takes 0 bases from V and 6 bases from J, and the germline ends sit 15 bases apart. From cysteine to phenylalanine, the CDR3 is 15 amino acids long. The only DNA kept is the CDR3, 45 bases in frame from the first base. Another study also made use of these data, one on yellow fever vaccine responses in identical twins. Per that second paper: According to the authors, the vaccine-induced T cell response in identical twins seemed to be partly convergent and partly specific to each individual. The study precisely tracked vaccine-responding T cell clones in identical twins.

The rearranged segments are TRBV5-1 and TRBJ1-2, and possibly TRBD1, on 5 matching bases. Sequencing used CD8+ T cells sorted from blood. This clonotype was obtained from a woman between 18 and 29 years old in good health. The CDR3 corresponds to CASSLAGLDMDGYTF. Here is the DNA: TGCGCCAGCAGCTTGGCAGGGTTAGATATGGATGGCTACACCTTC.